The 18 T cell receptor beta chains below come from one sample, sequenced in a study of blood T cells in healthy people across ages. Next came a second PCR, run for about 6 to 12 cycles, which used a sample-barcoded 5' primer along with a J-beta primer mix. TCRdb re-analysed the 5' RACE reads in MiXCR, keeping a single row per CDR3 protein. The profile shows around 2 million distinct CDR3 sequences, roughly two fifths of them singletons. The sequenced sample consisted of blood. The source is a human donor in good health.

V is TRBV6-5 and J is TRBJ2-1, with D unclear. Trimming left V 2 bases short and J 6 bases short, with 11 bases between. The CDR3 length is 14 residues. CDR1 and CDR2 (germline): MNHEY, SVGAGI. The CDR3 DNA reads as TGTGCCAGCAGTTACCTACTGAGTTCCAATGAGCAGTTCTTC. Protein product: CASSYLLSSNEQFF.

In this sample, this clonotype turned up a few times. The V gene is TRBV6-2 or TRBV6-3, the J gene TRBJ2-7; D perhaps matches TRBD1 (6 bases). Germline lookup yields CDR1 MNHEY and CDR2 SVGEGT. This CDR3 is 14 amino acids long. The V end was cut by 4 bases, the J end by 0 bases, with 10 bases between. The CDR3 protein is CASSWQGNSYEQYF. CDR3 nucleotide sequence: TGTGCCAGCAGTTGGCAGGGGAACTCCTACGAGCAGTACTTC.

V gene TRBV4-1 combines with J gene TRBJ2-3; no firm D call. The length of the CDR3 is 16 residues. V gave up 1 base and J gave up 2 bases, with 13 bases separating them. CDR1 and CDR2 from the germline V gene are MGHRA and YSYEKL. DNA of the CDR3: TGCGCCAGCAGCCAAGTCCCCGGGTTTTACACAGATACGCAGTATTTT. This encodes CASSQVPGFYTDTQYF.

The chain couples TRBV6-2 or TRBV6-3 to TRBJ2-7; the D call may be TRBD1 or TRBD2 (5 bases each). The CDR3 consists of 13 residues. Looked up from germline, CDR1 is MNHEY and CDR2 is SVGEGT. V was cut by 2 bases and J by 4 bases, with 9 bases left in between. CDR3 sequence: CASSYGTHYEQYF. The CDR3 coding sequence is TGTGCCAGCAGTTACGGGACGCATTACGAGCAGTACTTC.

J is TRBJ2-1 and V is TRBV6-5; D is undetermined. The CDR3 covers 14 residues. Trimming shortened V by 7 bases and J by 0 bases, and 10 bases separated the two germline ends. Per germline, CDR1 MNHEY and CDR2 SVGAGI. In nucleotides, the CDR3 is TGTGCCAGCACCAATGACCACTCCTACAATGAGCAGTTCTTC. This sequence encodes CASTNDHSYNEQFF.

The chain employs TRBV10-3 and TRBJ1-2; perhaps TRBD1 as D (5 bases). CDR3 length equals 14 residues. The germline V gene has CDR1 ENHRY and CDR2 SYGVKD. Deletions cut 3 bases from V and 4 bases from J, with 12 bases between. Here the CDR3 DNA reads TGTGCCATCAGTGATGGGGCGTATGGCTATGGCTACACCTTC. This encodes CAISDGAYGYGYTF.

The chain couples TRBV29-1 to TRBJ2-2; D may be TRBD2 (7 bases). Trimming took 5 bases from V and 4 from J, leaving 20 bases between them. The germline V gene encodes CDR1 SQVTM and CDR2 ANQGSEA. This CDR3 contains 16 residues. The DNA of the CDR3 is TGCAGCGTTCTTGGGGGGGGGCCCTCGGGCACCGGGGAGCTGTTTTTT. Its translation is CSVLGGGPSGTGELFF.

For this clonotype: A read error may account for a junction end that differs from germline. This sequence joins TRBV28 and TRBJ2-7, with D possibly being TRBD2 (5 bases). There are 18 residues in the CDR3. Germline values: CDR1 MDHEN, CDR2 SYDVKM. This chain's CDR3 is CAGSATDVLGGRSYEQYF. In DNA, the CDR3 is TGTGCCGGCAGTGCAACGGACGTCCTGGGTGGGAGATCCTACGAGCAGTACTTC.

This clonotype occurred a few times. The V call is TRBV4-1, the J call TRBJ2-3, with 11 bases that match TRBD2. The trim removed 3 bases at V and 1 base at J, leaving 3 bases unmatched. This CDR3 region has 16 residues. The germline CDR1 and CDR2 sequences are MGHRA and YSYEKL. This CDR3 reads CASSQTLAGGTDTQYF. CDR3 DNA sequence: TGCGCCAGCAGCCAGACACTAGCGGGGGGCACAGATACGCAGTATTTT.

About this clonotype itself: This sequence may be a read error, since a much larger clone differs from it by one base. CDR3: CGAGIRDRGYTF. The DNA for the CDR3 is TGCGGTGCTGGAATCCGGGACAGAGGCTACACCTTC. This chain uses TRBV20-1 with TRBJ1-2; 7 bases are shared with TRBD1. Germline V gene sequence: CDR1 DFQATT, CDR2 SNEGSKA (reference sequence). The CDR3 consists of 12 residues.

This clonotype has only a few counts. The gene calls are TRBV20-1 and TRBJ2-7; D is possibly TRBD1 or TRBD2 (5 bases each). Germline CDR1 DFQATT, CDR2 SNEGSKA (reference sequence). This CDR3 is built from 12 residues. Trimming removed 6 bases from V and 3 bases from J, with 12 bases in between. CDR3 bases: TGCAGTGCGTCGAGGGACGGCTACGAGCAGTACTTC. Protein: CSASRDGYEQYF.

The chain joins TRBV10-3 to TRBJ2-7, with D possibly matching TRBD2 (6 bases). The CDR3 is 11 amino acids. The germline CDR1 and CDR2 sequences are ENHRY and SYGVKD. The V and J ends lost 10 bases and 4 bases respectively, with 11 bases between them. CDR3 sequence reads: CATMSGYEQYF. The CDR3 region has the DNA TGTGCCACCATGAGCGGGTACGAGCAGTACTTC.

The chain uses TRBV20-1 and TRBJ2-1; D may be TRBD2 (5 bases). There are 15 residues in the CDR3. CDR1 is DFQATT and CDR2 is SNEGSKA in the germline V gene (reference sequence). The V end was cut by 4 bases, the J end by 8 bases, with 21 bases between. For the CDR3, the DNA is TGCAGTGCTACGAAGGGCCTAAACAATAGCGATGAGCAGTTCTTC. Its translation: CSATKGLNNSDEQFF.

The table lists this clonotype with a count of one. DNA of the CDR3: TGCAGCGTTGAAGATTTGACAGGGGTAACAGATACGCAGTATTTT. Residues: CSVEDLTGVTDTQYF. The V gene is TRBV29-1, the J gene TRBJ2-3; 8 nucleotides align to TRBD1. CDR3 length equals 15 residues. V trimming: 0 bases; J trimming: 3 bases; junction bases outside the gene matches: 5. Per germline, CDR1 SQVTM and CDR2 ANQGSEA.

This clonotype was observed a handful of times. The rearrangement uses TRBV5-1 and TRBJ2-7, with D perhaps assigned TRBD1 or TRBD2 (5 bases each). Germline V CDR1 and CDR2: SGHRS, YFSETQ. This CDR3 has 15 amino acids. The germline V and J ends were trimmed by 2 bases and 2 bases, with 14 bases remaining between them. DNA of the CDR3: TGCGCCAGCAGCTTCGGGACGACGCTACCCTACGAGCAGTACTTC. It codes for CASSFGTTLPYEQYF.

The chain is built from TRBV7-2 and TRBJ2-7, with 9 nucleotides matching TRBD1. Germline values: CDR1 SGHTA, CDR2 FQGNSA. The CDR3 covers 15 residues. The V gene end was trimmed by 5 bases and the J gene end by 2 bases; junction bases not matched to a gene: 7. CDR3 sequence (DNA): TGTGCCAGCAGCCCCGGGGACAGGGCCGCCTACGAGCAGTACTTC. Protein: CASSPGDRAAYEQYF.

Concerning this clonotype itself: An end of the junction differs from the germline gene, which may be a read error. The rearrangement joins TRBV20-1 to TRBJ1-4, with D unclear. Looked up from germline, CDR1 is DFQATT and CDR2 is SNEGSKA (reference sequence). The CDR3 loop spans 13 amino acids. The DNA for the CDR3 is TGCAGTCCGAAGGATAGCGAGGCTGAAAAACGGTTTTTT. Translation: CSPKDSEAEKRFF.

The genes are TRBV5-1 and TRBJ2-7; D possibly matches TRBD1 or TRBD2 (6 bases each). The length of the CDR3 is 13 residues. Trimming pared 5 bases from V and 5 bases from J, leaving 14 bases between. Germline lookup yields CDR1 SGHRS and CDR2 YFSETQ. CDR3 in amino acids: CASSIGGRNEQYF. The CDR3 region has the DNA TGCGCCAGCAGTATAGGGGGGAGGAACGAGCAGTACTTC.